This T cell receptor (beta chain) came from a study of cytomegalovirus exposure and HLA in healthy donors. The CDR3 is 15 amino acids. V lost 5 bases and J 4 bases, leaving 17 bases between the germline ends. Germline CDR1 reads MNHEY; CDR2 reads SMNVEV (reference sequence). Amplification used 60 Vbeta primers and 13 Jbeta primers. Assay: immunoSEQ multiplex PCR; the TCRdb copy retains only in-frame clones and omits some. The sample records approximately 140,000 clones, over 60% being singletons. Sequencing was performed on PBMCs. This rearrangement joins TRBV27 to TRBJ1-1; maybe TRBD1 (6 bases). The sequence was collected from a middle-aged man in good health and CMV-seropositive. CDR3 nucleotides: TGTGCCAGCAGTCAATCGACAGGAGTGGGCACTGAAGCTTTCTTT. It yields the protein CASSQSTGVGTEAFF.